This T cell receptor beta chain emerged from a study of beta chain features in type 1 diabetes (dated by TCRdb to the late 2010s). Context from the whole study: Patients and healthy donors did not differ in mean age, gender distribution, total cell number or subset yield. A total of roughly 98,000,000 sorted cells were examined across all samples, and RNA yield correlated strongly with the number of cells per subset. Naive and central memory subsets were obtained from all 30 or so donors, but regulatory and stem cell-like memory subsets were isolated from only 8 patients and roughly 8 healthy donors. In the study, TCRB repertoires of sorted circulating CD4+ T cell subsets from recently diagnosed type 1 diabetes patients were compared with those of matched healthy donors. Summary of the overall study and its limitations: Naive, central memory and regulatory TCRB repertoires appeared more similar among patients than among healthy donors. Because cDNA rather than genomic DNA was sequenced, highly expressing activated cells could have been over-represented, although no difference in activation and CD3 levels was found between groups. PCR might favor shorter templates, but patient and control samples were amplified and corrected together, so any skew would affect both groups equally. Because small numbers of individuals were included in the HLA sub-analyses, any influence of HLA type on TCRB rearrangement was left unresolved. Type 1 diabetes patients showed a moderate but significant shortening of TCRB CDR3 length in all four CD4+ subsets. At VDJ recombination sites, type 1 diabetes patients had fewer insertions and more deleted nucleotides, which implies abnormalities in thymic rearrangement.

V lost 5 bases and J lost 2 bases, and the count of bases not matched to a germline gene is 4. Spanning cysteine to phenylalanine, the CDR3 consists of 14 amino acids. Only CDR3 DNA remains: 42 bases, in frame from the first base. For CDR1 and CDR2, the germline V gene lists SGHVS and FNYEAQ. Each donor gave one peripheral blood draw, about 110 mL on average, collected into heparinised tubes. Using a panel that included CD45RO, CCR7, CD25, CD127, CD95 and CD27, naive, central memory, regulatory and stem cell-like memory CD4+ T cells were sorted on a BD FACSAria II. All sorted populations exceeded 98% purity. PBMCs were isolated immediately by Lymphoprep density gradient centrifugation and stained directly without culture. So that batch effects would be minimized, each experiment stained and sorted samples in pairs, pairing one healthy donor with one patient. All of the isolated RNA was reverse transcribed with the High Capacity cDNA Reverse Transcription Kit, so expressed TCRB transcripts were sequenced. Deep immunoSEQ sequencing was performed on naive, central memory and regulatory T cell samples, with an average of roughly 3.3 million total reads per sample. After sorted cells were lysed in RLT buffer, RNA was extracted with DNase-treated RNeasy Micro or Mini kits, with the choice depending on cell number. To prevent cross-contamination, every cell subset was processed on its own, while patient and healthy donor samples were processed together. Using the immunoSEQ multiplex PCR, TCRB sequences were amplified from cDNA into 87-bp fragments spanning the CDR3 region. The amplicons were sequenced using the Illumina HiSeq platform. The original pipeline was this. PCR bias was computationally corrected using synthetic template baselines, reads within Hamming distance 2 were collapsed, and singletons that could not be merged were discarded. Reads were aligned to IMGT to assign V, D and J genes, CDR3 length, and insertions or deletions at six rearrangement sites. Within each subset, clonotype counts were normalized to sorted cell number, and only after that were true diversity and Gini coefficients computed with the tcR R package. The overlap coefficient, calculated on TCRB nucleotide sequences, was used to measure repertoire sharing. The table was pulled from immuneACCESS by TCRdb, which kept in-frame rearrangements only. Such tables lose some clones; where checked, under half of the loss comes from unresolved V genes, and the rest has no known cause. V and J calls and clone size are those listed in that table; D and trimming were worked out from the DNA. The sample yields 300,000 to 400,000 clones; approximately 10% were counted once. The ten largest clones add up to less than 1.2% of the sample.

As to this clone: This clone's antigen is unknown. The record has no base qualities; no much larger clone is one base away.

The sequence came from a young man with type 1 diabetes. The source material was central memory CD4+ T cells from blood. The rearranged segments are TRBV7-6 and TRBJ2-7; the junction holds 9 bases that match TRBD1. At the DNA level, the sequence is TGTGCCAGCAGCCGAGGGACAGGGCCCTACGAGCAGTACTTC. Protein translation: CASSRGTGPYEQYF.